These 5 T cell receptor beta chains were all obtained from the same sample, sequenced in a study of T cell responses to AZD1222 COVID-19 vaccine. Assay used: immunoSEQ multiplex PCR; TCRdb lists only in-frame clones, some missing. The top ten clones hold approximately 9% of a sample with 95,000 to 110,000 clones, approximately 88% of them seen once. The starting material was peripheral blood, obtained on day 0 of AZD1222 vaccination. The receptors come from an adult in good health.

The chain is built from TRBV6-1 and TRBJ2-6; D is undetermined. The CDR3 contains 14 residues. The V gene lost 2 bases and the J gene lost 2 bases, with 4 bases spanning the gap. Germline assignment: CDR1 MNHNS and CDR2 SASEGT. The CDR3 DNA reads as TGTGCCAGCAGTGAACTAGCTGGGGCCAACGTCCTGACTTTC. Protein product: CASSELAGANVLTF.

For the CDR3, the DNA is TGCGCCAGCAGCCCAAGCCCACAGGGTGGGAATGAAAAACTGTTTTTT. Residues: CASSPSPQGGNEKLFF. The J gene is TRBJ1-4, the V gene TRBV4-3; D is possibly TRBD1 (6 bases). Trimming pared 4 bases from V and 5 bases from J, leaving 17 bases between. The CDR3 has 16 amino acids. Germline V CDR1 and CDR2: LGHNA, YSLEER.

This chain connects TRBV15 to TRBJ1-2; weak D call: TRBD1 (5 bases). Trimming removed 0 bases from V and 4 bases from J, with 15 bases in between. The CDR3 sequence is 16 residues long. Looked up from germline, CDR1 is LNHNV and CDR2 is YYDKDF (reference sequence). The CDR3 loop reads CATSRDGRGHGYGYTF. The CDR3 DNA reads TGTGCCACCAGCAGAGATGGAAGGGGTCACGGCTATGGCTACACCTTC.

The V call is TRBV7-2, the J call TRBJ2-1; D may correspond to TRBD1 or TRBD2 (5 bases each). Germline CDR1 and CDR2: SGHTA and FQGNSA. The length of the CDR3 is 14 residues. The V gene lost 5 bases and the J gene lost 9 bases, with 17 bases spanning the gap. CDR3 nucleotides: TGTGCCAGCAGCGTCACCTCCGGGGCGGGTGAGCAGTTCTTC. Translated: CASSVTSGAGEQFF. The full variable domain, rest sourced from reference TRBV7-2 and TRBJ2-1, is GAGVSQSPSNKVTEKGKDVELRCDPISGHTALYWYRQSLGQGLEFLIYFQGNSAPDKSGLPSDRFSAERTGGSVSTLTIQRTQQEDSAVYLCASSVTSGAGEQFFGPGTRLTVL.

The chain links TRBV20-1 to TRBJ1-2; D ambiguous. The germline CDR1 and CDR2 sequences are DFQATT and SNEGSKA (reference sequence). Between the trimmed V and J ends, which lost 3 bases and 8 bases, there was a span of 4 bases. This CDR3 is 9 amino acids long. The CDR3 coding sequence is TGCAGTGCTAGCCCGGGCTACACCTTC. Its protein is CSASPGYTF.